Presented here are 8 T cell receptor beta chains from one specimen sequenced in a study of STAT3 mutations in large granular lymphocyte leukemia. Study outcomes and limitations: At least one immunodominant TCR beta clonotype appeared in every T-cell large granular lymphocyte leukemia patient.

TCRdb keeps only in-frame clones here, not all; method: immunoSEQ multiplex PCR. Altogether under 20,000 clones are present, 80% to 95% being singletons, with the ten largest covering less than 9.5%. Their antigens are not known. The sequenced sample consisted of peripheral blood mononuclear cells. The source is a woman between 45 and 60 years old with T-cell large granular lymphocyte leukemia. Some clones in this sample may be carry-over from other donors' samples.

This chain uses TRBV9 with TRBJ1-4; D possibly corresponds to TRBD1 (5 bases). Germline assignment: CDR1 SGDLS and CDR2 YYNGEE. V lost 3 bases to trimming and J lost 5 bases, with 11 bases between them. CDR3 size: 14 residues. The CDR3 protein is CASSAGQPNEKLFF. In DNA form, the CDR3 reads TGTGCCAGCAGCGCAGGACAACCGAATGAAAAACTGTTTTTT.

The V call is TRBV5-5, the J call TRBJ2-7; D not resolved. This CDR3 spans 13 amino acids. The V and J ends lost 2 bases and 3 bases respectively, with 9 bases between them. The germline V gene has CDR1 SGHKS and CDR2 YYEKEE (reference sequence). CDR3 residues: CASSFGLRYEQYF. CDR3 DNA sequence: TGTGCCAGCAGCTTCGGCCTACGCTACGAGCAGTACTTC.

The chain carries TRBV20-1 and TRBJ1-2; D may be TRBD1 (5 bases). The CDR3 loop spans 11 amino acids. Trimming removed 3 bases from V and 8 bases from J, with 10 bases in between. Germline CDR1 and CDR2: DFQATT and SNEGSKA (reference sequence). CDR3 sequence: CSASPGLGYTF. The CDR3 DNA reads TGCAGTGCTAGTCCGGGACTGGGCTACACCTTC.

CDR3 sequence reads: CASSLAGTRRDTQYF. As DNA, the CDR3 is TGCGCCAGCAGCTTGGCCGGCACTAGAAGAGATACGCAGTATTTT. The chain uses TRBV5-1 and TRBJ2-3, with D possibly matching TRBD2 (5 bases). The length of the CDR3 is 15 residues. The germline V and J ends were trimmed by 0 bases and 5 bases, with 13 bases remaining between them. Per the germline V gene, CDR1 is SGHRS and CDR2 is YFSETQ.

The chain couples TRBV7-2 to TRBJ2-3; D is unresolved. This CDR3 contains 16 residues. Trimming left V 1 base short and J 0 bases short, with 11 bases between. The germline CDR1 and CDR2 sequences are SGHTA and FQGNSA. The CDR3 sequence is CASSLGKPASTDTQYF. The CDR3 DNA reads as TGTGCCAGCAGCTTAGGGAAACCGGCCAGCACAGATACGCAGTATTTT.

The chain joins TRBV6-5 to TRBJ1-1; D call uncertain. Germline V lookup: CDR1 MNHEY, CDR2 SVGAGI. Trimming stripped 6 bases from V and 1 base from J, with 12 bases between. CDR3 length equals 14 residues. The CDR3 nucleotides are TGTGCCAGCAGCCGCCTGGGCCCGAACACTGAAGCTTTCTTT. Protein sequence: CASSRLGPNTEAFF.

The chain joins TRBV7-2 to TRBJ2-7; possibly TRBD1 or TRBD2 for D (5 bases each). The CDR3 has 14 residues. The V end lost 4 bases, the J end lost 7 bases, and 17 bases lay between the germline ends. The germline V gene encodes CDR1 SGHTA and CDR2 FQGNSA. For the CDR3, the DNA is TGTGCCAGCAGCTCCCGGGACGGAGGCTTGGAGCAGTACTTC. Translation gives CASSSRDGGLEQYF.

This chain links TRBV18 with TRBJ2-7; D is undetermined. Trimming stripped 0 bases from V and 3 bases from J, with 12 bases between. Germline-derived CDR1 and CDR2 are KGHSH and LQKENI. The CDR3 consists of 15 residues. Written as DNA, the CDR3 is TGTGCCAGCTCACCACCGTCTCCATCACACTACGAGCAGTACTTC. This codes for CASSPPSPSHYEQYF. The entire variable domain, with the rest obtained from reference TRBV18 and TRBJ2-7, is as follows: NAGVMQNPRHLVRRRGQEARLRCSPMKGHSHVYWYRQLPEEGLKFMVYLQKENIIDESGMPKERFSAEFPKEGPSILRIQQVVRGDSAAYFCASSPPSPSHYEQYFGPGTRLTVT.